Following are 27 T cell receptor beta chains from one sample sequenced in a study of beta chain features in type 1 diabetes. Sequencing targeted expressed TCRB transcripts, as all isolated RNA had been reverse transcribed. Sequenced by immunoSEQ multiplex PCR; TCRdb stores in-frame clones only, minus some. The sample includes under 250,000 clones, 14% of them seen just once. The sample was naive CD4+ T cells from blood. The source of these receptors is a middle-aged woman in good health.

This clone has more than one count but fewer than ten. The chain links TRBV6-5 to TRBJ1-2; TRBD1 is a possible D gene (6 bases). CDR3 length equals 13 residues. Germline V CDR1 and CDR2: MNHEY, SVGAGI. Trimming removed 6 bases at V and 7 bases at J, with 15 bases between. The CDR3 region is CASRRPRGAGYTF. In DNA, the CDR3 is TGTGCCAGCAGGCGACCCAGGGGAGCTGGCTACACCTTC.

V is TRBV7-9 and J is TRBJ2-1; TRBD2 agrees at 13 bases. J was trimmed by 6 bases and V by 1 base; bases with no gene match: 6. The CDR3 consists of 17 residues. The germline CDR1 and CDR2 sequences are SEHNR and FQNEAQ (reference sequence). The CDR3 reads CASSLGLAGGRGNEQFF. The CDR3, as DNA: TGTGCCAGCAGCTTAGGACTAGCGGGGGGCCGTGGCAATGAGCAGTTCTTC.

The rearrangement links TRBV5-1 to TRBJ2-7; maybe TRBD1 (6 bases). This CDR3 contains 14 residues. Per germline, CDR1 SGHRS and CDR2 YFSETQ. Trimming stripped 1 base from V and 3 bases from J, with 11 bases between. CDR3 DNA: TGCGCCAGCAGCTTGCTTAAAGGGGGCTACGAGCAGTACTTC. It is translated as CASSLLKGGYEQYF.

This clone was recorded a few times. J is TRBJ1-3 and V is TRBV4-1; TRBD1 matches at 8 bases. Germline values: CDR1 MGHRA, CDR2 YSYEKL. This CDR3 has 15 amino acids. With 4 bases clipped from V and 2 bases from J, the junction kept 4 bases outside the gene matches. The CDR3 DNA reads TGCGCCAGCAGCCTCCTCAGGGGGCCTGGAAACACCATATATTTT. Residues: CASSLLRGPGNTIYF.

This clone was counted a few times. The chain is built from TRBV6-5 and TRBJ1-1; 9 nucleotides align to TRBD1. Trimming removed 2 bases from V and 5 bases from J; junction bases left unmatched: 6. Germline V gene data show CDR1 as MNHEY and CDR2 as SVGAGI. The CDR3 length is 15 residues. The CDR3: CASSYGDREMTEAFF. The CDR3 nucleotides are TGTGCCAGCAGTTACGGGGACAGGGAAATGACTGAAGCTTTCTTT.

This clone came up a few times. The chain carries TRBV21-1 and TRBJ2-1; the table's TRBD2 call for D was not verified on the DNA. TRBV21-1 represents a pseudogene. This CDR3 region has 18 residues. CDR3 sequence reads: CASLLGLAFLVSYNEQFF. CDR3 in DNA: TGTGCCAGCCTACTGGGACTAGCGTTTCTAGTTTCCTACAATGAGCAGTTCTTC.

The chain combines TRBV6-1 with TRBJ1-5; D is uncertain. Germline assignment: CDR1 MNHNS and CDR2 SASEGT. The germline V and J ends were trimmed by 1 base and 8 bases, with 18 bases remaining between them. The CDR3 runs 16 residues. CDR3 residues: CASSEDNTSRFEPQHF. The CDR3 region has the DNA TGTGCCAGCAGTGAAGATAACACCTCCAGGTTTGAGCCCCAGCATTTT.

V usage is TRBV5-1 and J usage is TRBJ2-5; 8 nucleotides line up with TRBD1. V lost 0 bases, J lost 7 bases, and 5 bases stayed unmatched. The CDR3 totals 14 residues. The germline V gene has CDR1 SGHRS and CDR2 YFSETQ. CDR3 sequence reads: CASSLGQGSRTQYF. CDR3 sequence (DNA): TGCGCCAGCAGCTTGGGACAGGGGTCCCGGACCCAGTACTTC.

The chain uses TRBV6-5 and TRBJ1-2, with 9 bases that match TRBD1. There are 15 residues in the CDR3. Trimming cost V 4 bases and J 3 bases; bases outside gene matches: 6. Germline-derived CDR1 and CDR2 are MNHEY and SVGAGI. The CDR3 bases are TGTGCCAGCAGTTTCGGTAGGACAGGGGACTATGGCTACACCTTC. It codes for CASSFGRTGDYGYTF.

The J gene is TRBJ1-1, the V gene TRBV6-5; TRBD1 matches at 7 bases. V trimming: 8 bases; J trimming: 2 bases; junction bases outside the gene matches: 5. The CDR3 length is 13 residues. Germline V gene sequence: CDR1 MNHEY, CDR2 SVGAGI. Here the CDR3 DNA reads TGTGCCAGCTATGACAGGGACAACACTGAAGCTTTCTTT. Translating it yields CASYDRDNTEAFF.

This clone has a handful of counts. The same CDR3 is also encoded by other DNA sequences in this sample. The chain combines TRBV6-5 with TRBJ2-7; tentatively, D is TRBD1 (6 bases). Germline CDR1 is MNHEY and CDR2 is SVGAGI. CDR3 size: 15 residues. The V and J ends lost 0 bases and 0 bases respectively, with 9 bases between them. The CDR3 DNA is TGTGCCAGCAGTTACTCGAGGGACATCTCCTACGAGCAGTACTTC. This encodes CASSYSRDISYEQYF.

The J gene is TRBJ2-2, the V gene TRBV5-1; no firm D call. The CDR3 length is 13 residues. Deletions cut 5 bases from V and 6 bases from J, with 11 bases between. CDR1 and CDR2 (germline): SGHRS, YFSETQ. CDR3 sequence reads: CASRPGTPGELFF. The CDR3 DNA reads TGCGCCAGCAGGCCCGGTACCCCCGGGGAGCTGTTTTTT.

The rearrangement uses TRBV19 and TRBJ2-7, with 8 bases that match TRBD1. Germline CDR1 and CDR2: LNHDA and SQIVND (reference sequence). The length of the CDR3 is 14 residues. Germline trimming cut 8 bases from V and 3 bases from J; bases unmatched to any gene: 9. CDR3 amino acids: CASQGQGLNYEQYF. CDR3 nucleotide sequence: TGTGCCAGTCAAGGACAGGGTTTGAACTACGAGCAGTACTTC.

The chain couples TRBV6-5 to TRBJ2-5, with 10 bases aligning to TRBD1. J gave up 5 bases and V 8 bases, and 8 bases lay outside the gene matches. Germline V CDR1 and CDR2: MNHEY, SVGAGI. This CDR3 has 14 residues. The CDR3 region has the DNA TGTGCCAGCCATACGGACAGGGGGGATGAGACCCAGTACTTC. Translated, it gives CASHTDRGDETQYF.

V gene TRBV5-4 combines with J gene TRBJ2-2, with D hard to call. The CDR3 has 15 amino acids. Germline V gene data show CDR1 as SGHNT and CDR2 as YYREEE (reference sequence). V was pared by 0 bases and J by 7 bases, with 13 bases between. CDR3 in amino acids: CASSLVAISGGELFF. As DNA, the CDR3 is TGTGCCAGCAGCTTGGTGGCAATCTCGGGCGGGGAGCTGTTTTTT.

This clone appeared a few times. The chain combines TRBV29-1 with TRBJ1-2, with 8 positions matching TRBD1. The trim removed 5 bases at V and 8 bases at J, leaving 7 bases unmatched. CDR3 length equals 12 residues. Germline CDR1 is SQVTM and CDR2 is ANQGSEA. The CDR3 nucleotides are TGCAGCGTTTCCGGACAGGGAAGGGGCTACACCTTC. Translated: CSVSGQGRGYTF.

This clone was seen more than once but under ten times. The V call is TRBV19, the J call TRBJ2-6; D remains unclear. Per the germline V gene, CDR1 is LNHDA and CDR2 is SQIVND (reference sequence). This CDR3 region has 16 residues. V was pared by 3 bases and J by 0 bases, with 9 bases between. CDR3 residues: CASSMTHSSGANVLTF. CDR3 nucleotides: TGTGCCAGTAGTATGACCCACAGCTCTGGGGCCAACGTCCTGACTTTC.

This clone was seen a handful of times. DNA of the CDR3: TGCGCCAGCAGCCAAGGGACAGGGTCTATCCCGAACACCATATATTTT. The encoded protein is CASSQGTGSIPNTIYF. V and J are TRBV4-3 and TRBJ1-3, with 8 bases lining up with TRBD1. The V gene end was trimmed by 1 base and the J gene end by 7 bases; junction bases not matched to a gene: 9. The germline gives CDR1 LGHNA, CDR2 YSLEER. CDR3 length equals 16 residues.

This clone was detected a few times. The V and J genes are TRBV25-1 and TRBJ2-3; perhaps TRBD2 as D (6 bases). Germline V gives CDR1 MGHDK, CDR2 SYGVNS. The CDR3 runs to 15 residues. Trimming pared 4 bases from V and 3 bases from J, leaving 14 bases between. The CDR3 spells CASSAPAGGTDTQYF. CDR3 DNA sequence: TGTGCCAGCAGTGCACCCGCCGGGGGAACAGATACGCAGTATTTT.

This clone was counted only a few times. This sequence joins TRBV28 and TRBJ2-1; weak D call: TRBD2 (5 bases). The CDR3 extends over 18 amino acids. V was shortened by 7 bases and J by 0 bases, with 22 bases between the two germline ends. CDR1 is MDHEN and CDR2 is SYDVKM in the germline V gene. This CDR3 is CASTPGVGLPSSYNEQFF. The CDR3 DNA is TGTGCCAGCACCCCCGGGGTAGGACTTCCGAGCTCCTACAATGAGCAGTTCTTC.

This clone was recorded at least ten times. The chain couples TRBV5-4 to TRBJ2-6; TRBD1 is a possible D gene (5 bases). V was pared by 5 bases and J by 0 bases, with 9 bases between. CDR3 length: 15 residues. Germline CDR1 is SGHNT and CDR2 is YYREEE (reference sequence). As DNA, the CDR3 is TGTGCCAGCAGAGTTACAGGCTCTGGGGCCAACGTCCTGACTTTC. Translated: CASRVTGSGANVLTF.

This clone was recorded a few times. The CDR3 sequence is CASSLKTTSGGVFAYEQYF. The CDR3 DNA is TGTGCCAGCTCACTTAAGACGACTAGCGGGGGGGTATTTGCCTACGAGCAGTACTTC. The rearrangement uses TRBV18 and TRBJ2-7, with TRBD2 matching 14 bases. Germline V gene lookup returns CDR1 KGHSH and CDR2 LQKENI. The V and J ends lost 4 bases and 2 bases, in that order; junction bases with no gene match: 13. CDR3 size: 19 residues.

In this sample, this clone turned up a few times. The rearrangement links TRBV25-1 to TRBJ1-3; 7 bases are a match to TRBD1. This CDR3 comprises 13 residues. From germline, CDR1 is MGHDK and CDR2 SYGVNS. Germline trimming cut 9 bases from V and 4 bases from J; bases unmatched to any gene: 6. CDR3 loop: CASLGDSGNTIYF. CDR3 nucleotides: TGTGCCAGTTTGGGGGACAGCGGAAACACCATATATTTT.

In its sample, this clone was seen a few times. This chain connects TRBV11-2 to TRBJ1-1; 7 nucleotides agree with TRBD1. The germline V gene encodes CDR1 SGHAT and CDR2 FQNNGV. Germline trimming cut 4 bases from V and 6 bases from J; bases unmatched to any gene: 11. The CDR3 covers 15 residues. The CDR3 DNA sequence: TGTGCCAGCAGCTACGTGACAGGGCGGGCCGCTGAAGCTTTCTTT. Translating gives CASSYVTGRAAEAFF.

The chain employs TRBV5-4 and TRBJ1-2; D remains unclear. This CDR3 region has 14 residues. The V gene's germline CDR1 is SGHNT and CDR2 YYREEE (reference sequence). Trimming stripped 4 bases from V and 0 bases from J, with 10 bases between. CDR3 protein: CASSGRVANYGYTF. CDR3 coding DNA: TGTGCCAGCAGCGGTCGGGTTGCTAACTATGGCTACACCTTC. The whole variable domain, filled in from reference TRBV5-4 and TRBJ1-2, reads ETGVTQSPTHLIKTRGQQVTLRCSSQSGHNTVSWYQQALGQGPQFIFQYYREEENGRGNFPPRFSGLQFPNYSSELNVNALELDDSALYLCASSGRVANYGYTFGSGTRLTVV.

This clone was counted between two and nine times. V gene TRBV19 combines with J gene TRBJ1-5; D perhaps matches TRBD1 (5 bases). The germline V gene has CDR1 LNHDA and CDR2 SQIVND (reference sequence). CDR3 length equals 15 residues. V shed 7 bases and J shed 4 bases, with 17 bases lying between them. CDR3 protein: CASTVGRDWNQPQHF. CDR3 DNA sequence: TGTGCCAGTACGGTAGGCCGGGACTGGAATCAGCCCCAGCATTTT.

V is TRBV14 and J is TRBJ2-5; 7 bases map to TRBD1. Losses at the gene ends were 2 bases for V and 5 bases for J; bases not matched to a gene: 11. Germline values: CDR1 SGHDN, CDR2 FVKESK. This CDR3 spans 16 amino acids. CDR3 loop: CASSQRGPTGLETQYF. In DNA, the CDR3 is TGTGCCAGCAGCCAAAGGGGGCCGACAGGTTTGGAGACCCAGTACTTC.